This T cell receptor (beta chain) came from a study of neurological immune-mediated disorders. The study's findings and limits: Private repertoires in all groups were suggested, as expanded clones shared no CDR3 amino acid sequences across subjects. HTLV-1-associated myelopathy had the most TCR clonal expansion, and multiple sclerosis had the least, less than healthy controls. Phylogenetic grouping assigned the repertoires of 18 of 34 multiple sclerosis patients to a single related-CDR3 cluster, representing a possible signature.

Trimming pared 2 bases from V and 6 bases from J, leaving 14 bases between. CDR3 length equals 15 residues. Germline values: CDR1 MNHNY, CDR2 SVGAGI (reference sequence). The sample holds many counts of this clonotype. Its cognate antigen is unknown. MiXCR, run by TCRdb on the 5' RACE reads, gives a single entry per CDR3 protein. The repertoire consists of tens of thousands of distinct CDR3 sequences, with 2% to 3% occurring once and the leading ten covering more than 0.95%. The TCR was taken from a woman in her 30s with multiple sclerosis. The source material was PBMCs. The J gene is TRBJ2-1, the V gene TRBV6-6, with a tentative D call TRBD2 (7 bases). The CDR3 DNA follows: TGTGCCAGCAGTTACGGGAGGGGGGGAAGCAATGAGCAGTTCTTC. This gives the protein CASSYGRGGSNEQFF.